The entry below describes one TCR beta chain. Its antigen is undetermined. Sequencing was performed with immunoSEQ multiplex PCR; in TCRdb, only in-frame clones are kept and a portion is missing. This repertoire shows approximately 77,000 clones, approximately 90% found once; its top ten account for approximately 0.5%. This sample was taken from a study of OX40 agonist ivuxolimab in advanced cancers. Study-wide context: Partial responses occurred in three patients (one hepatocellular carcinoma, two cutaneous melanoma). The study's findings and limits: Some nonresponders likewise displayed low normalized T-cell clonal expansion.

Source: CD4+ or CD8+ T cells sorted from blood, taken in a trial of the OX40 agonist ivuxolimab. The receptor's source is an adult with an advanced solid tumor such as melanoma, head and neck, liver or kidney cancer.

CDR3 sequence reads: CASSLMRSSGELFF. The CDR3 nucleotides read TGTGCCAGCAGTTTAATGCGTTCTTCCGGGGAGCTGTTTTTT. The chain has TRBV28 and TRBJ2-2; no clear D gene. Deletions cut 2 bases from V and 6 bases from J, with 10 bases between. Germline V CDR1 and CDR2: MDHEN, SYDVKM. This CDR3 comprises 14 residues.